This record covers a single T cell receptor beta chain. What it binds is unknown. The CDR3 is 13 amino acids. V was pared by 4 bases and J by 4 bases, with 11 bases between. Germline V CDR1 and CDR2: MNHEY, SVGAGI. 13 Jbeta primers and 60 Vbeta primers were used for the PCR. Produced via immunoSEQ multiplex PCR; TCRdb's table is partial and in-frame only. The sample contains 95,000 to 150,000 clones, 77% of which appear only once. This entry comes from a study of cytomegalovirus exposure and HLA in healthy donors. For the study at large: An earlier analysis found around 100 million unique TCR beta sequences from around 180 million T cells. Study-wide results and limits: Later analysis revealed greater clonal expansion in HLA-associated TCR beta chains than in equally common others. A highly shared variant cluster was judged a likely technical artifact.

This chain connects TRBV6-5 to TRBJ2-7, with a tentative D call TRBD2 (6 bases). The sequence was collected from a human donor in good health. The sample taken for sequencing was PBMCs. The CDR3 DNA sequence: TGTGCCAGCAGTTTCGGGAGAAAATACGAGCAGTACTTC. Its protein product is CASSFGRKYEQYF.